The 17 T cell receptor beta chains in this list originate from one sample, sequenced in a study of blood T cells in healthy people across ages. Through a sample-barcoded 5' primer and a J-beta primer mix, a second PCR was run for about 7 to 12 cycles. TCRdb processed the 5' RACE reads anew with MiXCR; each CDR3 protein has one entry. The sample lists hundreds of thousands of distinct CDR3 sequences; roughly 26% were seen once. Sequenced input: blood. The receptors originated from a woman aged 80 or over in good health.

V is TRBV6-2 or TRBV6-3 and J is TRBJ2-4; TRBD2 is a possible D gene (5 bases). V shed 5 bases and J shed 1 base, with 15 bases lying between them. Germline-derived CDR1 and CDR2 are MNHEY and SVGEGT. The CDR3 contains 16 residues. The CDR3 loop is CASSTEGPDAKNIQYF. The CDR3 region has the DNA TGTGCCAGCAGTACCGAGGGCCCAGACGCCAAAAACATTCAGTACTTC.

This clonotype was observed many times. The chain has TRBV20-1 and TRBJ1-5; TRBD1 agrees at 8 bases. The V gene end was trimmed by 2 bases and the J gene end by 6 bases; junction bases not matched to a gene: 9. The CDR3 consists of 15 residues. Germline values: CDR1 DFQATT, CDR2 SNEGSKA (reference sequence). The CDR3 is CSARTGQGVGQPQHF. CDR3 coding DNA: TGCAGTGCTAGAACCGGACAGGGAGTCGGTCAGCCCCAGCATTTT.

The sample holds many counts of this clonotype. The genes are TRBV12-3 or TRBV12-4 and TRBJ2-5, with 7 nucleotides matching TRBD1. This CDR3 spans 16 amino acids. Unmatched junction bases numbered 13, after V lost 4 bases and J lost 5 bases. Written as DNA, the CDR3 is TGTGCCAGCAGTTCCTCCAAACAGGGGCTGCAGGAGACCCAGTACTTC. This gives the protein CASSSSKQGLQETQYF.

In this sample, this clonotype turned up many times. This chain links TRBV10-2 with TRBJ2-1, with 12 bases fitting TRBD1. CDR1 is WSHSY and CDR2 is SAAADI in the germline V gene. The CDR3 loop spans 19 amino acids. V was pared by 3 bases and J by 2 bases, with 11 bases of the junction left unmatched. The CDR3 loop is CASSDPGQGAPPAYNEQFF. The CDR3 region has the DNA TGCGCCAGCAGTGATCCGGGACAGGGGGCGCCCCCTGCCTACAATGAGCAGTTCTTC.

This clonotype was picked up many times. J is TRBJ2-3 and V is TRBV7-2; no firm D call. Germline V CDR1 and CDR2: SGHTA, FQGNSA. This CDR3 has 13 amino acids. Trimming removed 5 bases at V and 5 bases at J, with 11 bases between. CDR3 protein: CASSPVAGDTQYF. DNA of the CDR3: TGTGCCAGCAGCCCCGTCGCCGGAGATACGCAGTATTTT.

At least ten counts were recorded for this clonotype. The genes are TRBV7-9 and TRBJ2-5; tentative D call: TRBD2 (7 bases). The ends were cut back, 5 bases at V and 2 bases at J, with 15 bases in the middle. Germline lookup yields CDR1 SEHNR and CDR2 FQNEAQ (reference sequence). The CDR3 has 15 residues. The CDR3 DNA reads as TGTGCCAGCAGCCCTAGAGGGGGGGCTCAAGAGACCCAGTACTTC. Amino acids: CASSPRGGAQETQYF.

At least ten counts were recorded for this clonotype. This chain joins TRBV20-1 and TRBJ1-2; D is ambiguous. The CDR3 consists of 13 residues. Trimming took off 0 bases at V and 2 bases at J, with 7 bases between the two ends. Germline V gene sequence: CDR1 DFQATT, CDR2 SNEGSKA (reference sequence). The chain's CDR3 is CSARESRNYGYTF. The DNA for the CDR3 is TGCAGTGCTAGAGAATCCCGGAACTATGGCTACACCTTC.

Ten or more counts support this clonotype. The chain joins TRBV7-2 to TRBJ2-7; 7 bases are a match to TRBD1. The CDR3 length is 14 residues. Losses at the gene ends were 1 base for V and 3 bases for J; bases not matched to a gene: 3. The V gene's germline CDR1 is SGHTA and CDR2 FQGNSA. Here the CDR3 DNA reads TGTGCCAGCAGCTTAGGACAGGGTTACTACGAGCAGTACTTC. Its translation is CASSLGQGYYEQYF.

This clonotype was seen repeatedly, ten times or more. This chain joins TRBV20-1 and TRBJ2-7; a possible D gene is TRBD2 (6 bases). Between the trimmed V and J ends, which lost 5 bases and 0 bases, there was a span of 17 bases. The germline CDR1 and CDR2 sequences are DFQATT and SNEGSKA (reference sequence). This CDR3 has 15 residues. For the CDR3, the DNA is TGCAGTGCTGCCTCGTCGGCAGCGGGCTCCTACGAGCAGTACTTC. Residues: CSAASSAAGSYEQYF.

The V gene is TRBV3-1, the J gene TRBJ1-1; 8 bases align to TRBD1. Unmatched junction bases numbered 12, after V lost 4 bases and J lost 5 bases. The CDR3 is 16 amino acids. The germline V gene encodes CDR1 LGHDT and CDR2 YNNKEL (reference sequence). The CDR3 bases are TGTGCCAGCAGCCTCTACTCCGGGACAGGCGGGACTGAAGCTTTCTTT. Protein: CASSLYSGTGGTEAFF. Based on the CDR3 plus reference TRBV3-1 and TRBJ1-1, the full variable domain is DTAVSQTPKYLVTQMGNDKSIKCEQNLGHDTMYWYKQDSKKFLKIMFSYNNKELIINETVPNRFSPKSPDKAHLNLHINSLELGDSAVYFCASSLYSGTGGTEAFFGQGTRLTVV.

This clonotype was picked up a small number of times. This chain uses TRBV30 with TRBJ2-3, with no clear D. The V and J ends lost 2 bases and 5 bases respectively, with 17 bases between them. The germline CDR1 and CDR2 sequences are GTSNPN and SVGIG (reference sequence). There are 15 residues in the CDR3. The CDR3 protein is CAWSSGRIALDTQYF. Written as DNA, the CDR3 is TGTGCCTGGAGTTCCGGCCGGATAGCCCTAGATACGCAGTATTTT.

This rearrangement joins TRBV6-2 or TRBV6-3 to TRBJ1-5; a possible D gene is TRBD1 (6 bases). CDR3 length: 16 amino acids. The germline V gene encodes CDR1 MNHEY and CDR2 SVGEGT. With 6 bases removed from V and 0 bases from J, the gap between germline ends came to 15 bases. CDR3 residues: CASSQGQQYSNQPQHF. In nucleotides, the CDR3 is TGTGCCAGCAGCCAAGGACAGCAATATAGCAATCAGCCCCAGCATTTT.

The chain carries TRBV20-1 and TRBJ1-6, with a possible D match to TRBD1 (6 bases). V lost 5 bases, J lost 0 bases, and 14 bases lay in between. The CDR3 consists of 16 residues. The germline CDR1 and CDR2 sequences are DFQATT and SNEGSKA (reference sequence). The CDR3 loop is CSAPRVGGSYNSPLHF. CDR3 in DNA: TGCAGTGCTCCCCGCGTAGGGGGCTCCTATAATTCACCCCTCCACTTT.

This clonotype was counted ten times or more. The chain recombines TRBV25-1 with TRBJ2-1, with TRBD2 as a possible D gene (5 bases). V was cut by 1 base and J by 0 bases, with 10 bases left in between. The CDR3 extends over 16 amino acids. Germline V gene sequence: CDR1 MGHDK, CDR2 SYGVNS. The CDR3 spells CASSELRADSYNEQFF. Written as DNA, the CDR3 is TGTGCCAGCAGTGAATTGAGGGCAGACTCCTACAATGAGCAGTTCTTC.

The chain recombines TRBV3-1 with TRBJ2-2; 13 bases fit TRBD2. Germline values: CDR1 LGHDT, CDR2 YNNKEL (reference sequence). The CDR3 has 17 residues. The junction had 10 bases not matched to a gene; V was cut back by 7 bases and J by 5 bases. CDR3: CASTTSGGARKTGELFF. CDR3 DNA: TGTGCCAGCACCACTAGCGGGGGGGCTAGGAAGACCGGGGAGCTGTTTTTT.

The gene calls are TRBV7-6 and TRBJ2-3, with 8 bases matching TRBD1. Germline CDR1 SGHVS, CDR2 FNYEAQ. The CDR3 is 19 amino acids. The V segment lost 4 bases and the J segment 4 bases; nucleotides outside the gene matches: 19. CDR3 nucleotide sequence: TGTGCCAGCAGCTCTCCCGGACAGGGATCATTTGCGAGGGCAGATACGCAGTATTTT. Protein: CASSSPGQGSFARADTQYF.

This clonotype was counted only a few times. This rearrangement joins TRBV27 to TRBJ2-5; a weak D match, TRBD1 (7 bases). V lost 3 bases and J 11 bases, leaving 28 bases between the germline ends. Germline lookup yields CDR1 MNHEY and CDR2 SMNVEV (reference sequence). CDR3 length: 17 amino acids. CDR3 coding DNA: TGTGCCAGCAGTTTCGGATGGGGCAGGGGGGTCAACAATGAGCAGTACTTC. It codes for CASSFGWGRGVNNEQYF.